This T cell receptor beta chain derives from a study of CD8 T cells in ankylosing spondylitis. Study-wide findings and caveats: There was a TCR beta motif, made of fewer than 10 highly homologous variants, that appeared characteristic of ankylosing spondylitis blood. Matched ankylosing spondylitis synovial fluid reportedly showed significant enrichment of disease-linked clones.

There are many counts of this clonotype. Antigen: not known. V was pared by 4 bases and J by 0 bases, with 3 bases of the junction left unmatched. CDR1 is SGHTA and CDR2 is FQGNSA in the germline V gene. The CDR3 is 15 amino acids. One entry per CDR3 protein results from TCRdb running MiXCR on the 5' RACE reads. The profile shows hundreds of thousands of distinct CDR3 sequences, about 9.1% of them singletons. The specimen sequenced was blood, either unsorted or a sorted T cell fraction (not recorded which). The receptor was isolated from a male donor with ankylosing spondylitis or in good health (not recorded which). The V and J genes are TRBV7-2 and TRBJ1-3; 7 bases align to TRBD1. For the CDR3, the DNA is TGTGCCAGCAGCTCCCGGACAGGCTCTGGAAACACCATATATTTT. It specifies CASSSRTGSGNTIYF.